This TCR beta chain derives from a study of blood T cell repertoires in COVID-19. In the study's own analysis: Amplification from reference gene primers served as the basis for estimated nucleated cell counts. TCRdb's table, derived via immunoSEQ multiplex PCR, lists solely in-frame clones and lacks some. The DNA was the basis for D and trimming; V, J and clone size are from that table. The sample gives about 70,000 clones, about 89% of which show up once; 2% to 3% is in the top ten. In this sample, this clone turned up once. Trimming took 5 bases from V and 8 from J; bases not matched to a gene: 5. The CDR3 covers 13 residues. From germline, CDR1 is LNHDA and CDR2 SQIVND (reference sequence).

Sample: peripheral blood. The receptor was isolated from a man in his fifties with COVID-19, enrolled during active disease. The chain couples TRBV19 to TRBJ2-4, with 8 bases identical to TRBD2. The CDR3 DNA is TGTGCCAGTAGTCCCTATAGCGGGGACATTCAGTACTTC. Translating gives CASSPYSGDIQYF. Complete variable domain (other parts from reference TRBV19 and TRBJ2-4): DGGITQSPKYLFRKEGQNVTLSCEQNLNHDAMYWYRQDPGQGLRLIYYSQIVNDFQKGDIAEGYSVSREKKESFPLTVTSAQKNPTAFYLCASSPYSGDIQYFGAGTRLSVL.